The next 21 T cell receptor beta chains were all read from a single sample in a study of technical replicates of blood from several donors. Method: immunoSEQ multiplex PCR; TCRdb's copy keeps in-frame clones and lacks some. The sample consists of about 83,000 clones, approximately 90% of them appearing once. Specimen: T cells isolated from PBMCs. The receptors stem from a human donor in good health.

The chain uses TRBV7-8 and TRBJ1-5; no definite D call. V was clipped by 5 bases and J by 1 base, with 12 bases between them. Germline V gives CDR1 SGHVS, CDR2 FQNEAQ. The CDR3 is made up of 15 amino acids. The CDR3 reads CASSPGGRSNQPQHF. The CDR3, as DNA: TGTGCCAGCAGCCCCGGAGGGCGCAGCAATCAGCCCCAGCATTTT.

V usage is TRBV6-1 and J usage is TRBJ2-1; possible D gene TRBD2, 5 bases. Germline loops: CDR1 MNHNS, CDR2 SASEGT. The V end lost 4 bases, the J end lost 10 bases, and 8 bases lay between the germline ends. The CDR3 has 11 residues. CDR3 loop: CASSVTREQFF. The CDR3 DNA follows: TGTGCCAGCAGTGTTACTAGGGAGCAGTTCTTC.

The chain carries TRBV11-3 and TRBJ1-6; D ambiguous. The CDR3 has 17 residues. Germline values: CDR1 SGHNT, CDR2 YENEEA. Trimming took off 0 bases at V and 0 bases at J, with 9 bases between the two ends. The CDR3 is CASSLDRVSSYNSPLHF. CDR3 bases: TGTGCCAGCAGCTTAGACCGAGTTAGCTCCTATAATTCACCCCTCCACTTT.

The gene calls are TRBV5-8 and TRBJ1-5; no clear D gene. The V and J ends lost 1 base and 3 bases respectively, with 11 bases between them. The CDR3 contains 15 residues. Germline V lookup: CDR1 SGHTS, CDR2 YDEGEE. Here the CDR3 reads CASSLWAGNNQPQHF. CDR3 bases: TGTGCCAGCAGCTTGTGGGCAGGCAACAATCAGCCCCAGCATTTT. The full variable domain, its missing parts supplied by reference TRBV5-8 and TRBJ1-5, is EAGVTQSPTHLIKTRGQQATLRCSPISGHTSVYWYQQALGLGLQFLLWYDEGEERNRGNFPPRFSGRQFPNYSSELNVNALELEDSALYLCASSLWAGNNQPQHFGDGTRLSIL.

The CDR3 bases are TGTGCCTGGAGTGCATTCCCCACAGGGACTGAGCAGTTCTTC. Amino acid sequence: CAWSAFPTGTEQFF. The chain joins TRBV30 to TRBJ2-1; D possibly corresponds to TRBD1 (6 bases). V was shortened by 1 base and J by 9 bases, with 16 bases between the two germline ends. The CDR3 contains 14 residues. Germline values: CDR1 GTSNPN, CDR2 SVGIG (reference sequence).

J is TRBJ2-5 and V is TRBV27; a weak D match, TRBD2 (5 bases). This CDR3 spans 14 amino acids. V lost 3 bases and J 9 bases, leaving 17 bases between the germline ends. Germline values: CDR1 MNHEY, CDR2 SMNVEV (reference sequence). In DNA, the CDR3 is TGTGCCAGCAGTTTGAGACTGAAGGTCGGGGCCCAGTACTTC. Its protein is CASSLRLKVGAQYF.

The V gene is TRBV5-1, the J gene TRBJ2-7; tentatively, D is TRBD1 (6 bases). The V and J ends lost 1 base and 3 bases respectively, with 8 bases between them. CDR1 and CDR2 (germline): SGHRS, YFSETQ. The CDR3 is 13 residues long. This CDR3 reads CASSLTGSYEQYF. The DNA of the CDR3 is TGCGCCAGCAGCTTGACAGGGAGCTACGAGCAGTACTTC.

This clone was counted once. The chain is built from TRBV6-6 and TRBJ2-3; D is ambiguous. Per the germline V gene, CDR1 is MNHNY and CDR2 is SVGAGI (reference sequence). This CDR3 has 13 amino acids. Trimming cost V 0 bases and J 3 bases, with 4 bases left between them. CDR3 sequence: CASSYSSTDTQYF. For the CDR3, the DNA is TGTGCCAGCAGTTACTCGAGTACAGATACGCAGTATTTT.

The V call is TRBV12-5, the J call TRBJ2-1; D is perhaps TRBD1 (6 bases). The CDR3 length is 14 residues. Germline V gives CDR1 LGHNT, CDR2 FRNRAP. V gave up 1 base and J gave up 13 bases, with 17 bases separating them. The CDR3, as DNA: TGTGCTAGTGGTTTGGCCCTCACAGGGAGATCTCAGTTCTTC. Its protein product is CASGLALTGRSQFF.

The V call is TRBV15, the J call TRBJ1-6; tentative D call: TRBD1 (6 bases). Germline V gene sequence: CDR1 LNHNV, CDR2 YYDKDF (reference sequence). The CDR3 extends over 21 amino acids. V gave up 1 base and J gave up 5 bases, with 27 bases separating them. The CDR3 coding sequence is TGTGCCACCAGCAGAGTTTGGGGCCGGGACAACGCGAAAAGCAATAATTCACCCCTCCACTTT. Protein: CATSRVWGRDNAKSNNSPLHF.

The chain carries TRBV18 and TRBJ2-7, with TRBD1 matching 7 bases. The CDR3 spans 12 residues. Germline V gene data show CDR1 as KGHSH and CDR2 as LQKENI. The CDR3 region has the DNA TGTTCAACAGGGGAAAGGCCCTACGAGCAGTACTTC. Translated: CSTGERPYEQYF. Full variable domain (missing parts from reference TRBV18 and TRBJ2-7): NAGVMQNPRHLVRRRGQEARLRCSPMKGHSHVYWYRQLPEEGLKFMVYLQKENIIDESGMPKERFSAEFPKEGPSILRIQQVVRGDSAAYFCSTGERPYEQYFGPGTRLTVT.

The chain has TRBV7-9 and TRBJ2-1, with 10 positions matching TRBD2. This CDR3 spans 18 amino acids. The trim removed 1 base at V and 0 bases at J, leaving 6 bases unmatched. Germline CDR1 reads SEHNR; CDR2 reads FQNEAQ (reference sequence). As DNA, the CDR3 is TGTGCCAGCAGCTTAGTACCTAGCGGGGGTTACTCCTACAATGAGCAGTTCTTC. Translated, it gives CASSLVPSGGYSYNEQFF.

The rearrangement joins TRBV9 to TRBJ2-6; 7 positions match TRBD1. V lost 5 bases, J lost 2 bases, and 4 bases stayed unmatched. The germline CDR1 and CDR2 sequences are SGDLS and YYNGEE. This CDR3 spans 15 amino acids. CDR3 nucleotides: TGTGCCAGCAGGAAACAGGGGACTGGGGCCAACGTCCTGACTTTC. Amino acids: CASRKQGTGANVLTF. The full variable domain, rest sourced from reference TRBV9 and TRBJ2-6, is DSGVTQTPKHLITATGQRVTLRCSPRSGDLSVYWYQQSLDQGLQFLIQYYNGEERAKGNILERFSAQQFPDLHSELNLSSLELGDSALYFCASRKQGTGANVLTFGAGSRLTVL.

The genes are TRBV2 and TRBJ1-2, with D possibly being TRBD1 (5 bases). The germline V and J ends were trimmed by 2 bases and 4 bases, with 14 bases remaining between them. The germline V gene has CDR1 SNHLY and CDR2 FYNNEI. The CDR3 is 15 residues long. CDR3 DNA sequence: TGTGCCAGCAGTGAATATTGGACAATCCGCTATGGCTACACCTTC. It specifies CASSEYWTIRYGYTF.

The rearrangement joins TRBV9 to TRBJ1-1; 7 bases map to TRBD1. Germline lookup yields CDR1 SGDLS and CDR2 YYNGEE. The CDR3 contains 14 residues. Losses at the gene ends were 4 bases for V and 5 bases for J; bases not matched to a gene: 8. As DNA, the CDR3 is TGTGCCAGCAGCCCAGACAGGGCGTCGACTGAAGCTTTCTTT. Translation: CASSPDRASTEAFF.

The sample holds one count of this clone. This chain joins TRBV18 and TRBJ1-5; perhaps TRBD1 as D (5 bases). Germline V gives CDR1 KGHSH, CDR2 LQKENI. V was shortened by 3 bases and J by 5 bases, with 14 bases between the two germline ends. The CDR3 totals 15 residues. CDR3 bases: TGTGCCAGCTCACCCGCGGGGCCGGGAGATCAGCCCCAGCATTTT. Residues: CASSPAGPGDQPQHF.

V gene TRBV14 combines with J gene TRBJ1-5; 8 nucleotides line up with TRBD1. The trim removed 3 bases at V and 3 bases at J, leaving 4 bases unmatched. Germline V CDR1 and CDR2: SGHDN, FVKESK. The CDR3 runs 15 residues. In DNA form, the CDR3 reads TGTGCCAGCAGCCAGGGGACAGGTTACAATCAGCCCCAGCATTTT. Protein: CASSQGTGYNQPQHF. The full variable domain, with the rest looked up from reference TRBV14 and TRBJ1-5, is EAGVTQFPSHSVIEKGQTVTLRCDPISGHDNLYWYRRVMGKEIKFLLHFVKESKQDESGMPNNRFLAERTGGTYSTLKVQPAELEDSGVYFCASSQGTGYNQPQHFGDGTRLSIL.

The CDR3 reads CASRMQTGNTEAFF. The CDR3 region has the DNA TGTGCCAGCAGGATGCAGACAGGGAACACTGAAGCTTTCTTT. The genes are TRBV7-6 and TRBJ1-1, with D possibly being TRBD1 (6 bases). This CDR3 contains 14 residues. Germline V lookup: CDR1 SGHVS, CDR2 FNYEAQ. Trimming removed 6 bases at V and 1 base at J, with 12 bases between.

V gene TRBV5-4 combines with J gene TRBJ2-1; 8 positions agree with TRBD2. V lost 4 bases to trimming and J lost 3 bases; unmatched junction nucleotides: 9. Germline CDR1 reads SGHNT; CDR2 reads YYREEE (reference sequence). This CDR3 spans 16 amino acids. CDR3 nucleotide sequence: TGTGCCAGCAGCGAGGGCGGGAGGCCCATCTACAATGAGCAGTTCTTC. Protein product: CASSEGGRPIYNEQFF.

The chain recombines TRBV4-1 with TRBJ1-3, with D possibly matching TRBD1 (6 bases). CDR1 and CDR2 from the germline V gene are MGHRA and YSYEKL. The CDR3 length is 14 residues. Trimming stripped 6 bases from V and 4 bases from J, with 13 bases between. CDR3 in DNA: TGCGCCAGCAGTCAGGGGACGCAAGGAAACACCATATATTTT. This encodes CASSQGTQGNTIYF.

The V call is TRBV11-3, the J call TRBJ2-6; weak D call: TRBD1 (6 bases). The CDR3 extends over 15 amino acids. V was shortened by 5 bases and J by 0 bases, with 8 bases between the two germline ends. Germline-derived CDR1 and CDR2 are SGHNT and YENEEA. The CDR3 sequence: CASSQGSSGANVLTF. In DNA, the CDR3 is TGTGCCAGCAGCCAGGGGTCCTCTGGGGCCAACGTCCTGACTTTC.